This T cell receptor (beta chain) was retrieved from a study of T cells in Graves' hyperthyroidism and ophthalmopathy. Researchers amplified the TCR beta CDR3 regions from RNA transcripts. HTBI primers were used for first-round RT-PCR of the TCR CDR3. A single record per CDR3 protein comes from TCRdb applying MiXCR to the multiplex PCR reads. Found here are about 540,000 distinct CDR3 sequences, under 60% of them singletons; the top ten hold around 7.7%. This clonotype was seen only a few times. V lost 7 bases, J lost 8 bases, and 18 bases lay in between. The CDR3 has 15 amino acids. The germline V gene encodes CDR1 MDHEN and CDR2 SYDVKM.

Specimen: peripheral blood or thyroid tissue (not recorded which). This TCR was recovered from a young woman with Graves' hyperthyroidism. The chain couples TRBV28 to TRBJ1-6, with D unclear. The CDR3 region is CASISGGRSHSPLHF. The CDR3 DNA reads TGTGCCAGCATTTCAGGAGGGCGTTCTCATTCACCCCTCCACTTT.